The 24 T cell receptor beta chains given below trace back to one sample, sequenced in a study of cytomegalovirus exposure and HLA in healthy donors. The assay was immunoSEQ multiplex PCR, and TCRdb's table has in-frame clones only and misses some. Of some 140,000 clones detected, about 86% appear once; the ten largest clones hold less than 3.5%. Material: PBMCs. The receptors originated from a man aged 18 to 30 in good health and CMV-seronegative.

The chain joins TRBV14 to TRBJ1-1; D unresolved. Deletions cut 0 bases from V and 0 bases from J, with 17 bases between. CDR1 is SGHDN, CDR2 FVKESK, per germline. The CDR3 length is 18 residues. Here the CDR3 reads CASSQDGGRSGVNTEAFF. The CDR3, as DNA: TGTGCCAGCAGCCAAGATGGCGGGCGATCCGGAGTGAACACTGAAGCTTTCTTT.

The chain couples TRBV2 to TRBJ2-7; 7 positions agree with TRBD2. Trimming cost V 7 bases and J 2 bases; bases outside gene matches: 5. The CDR3 is 13 residues long. Germline loops: CDR1 SNHLY, CDR2 FYNNEI. The CDR3 sequence is CASKAGRAYEQYF. DNA for the CDR3: TGTGCCAGCAAGGCGGGGAGGGCCTACGAGCAGTACTTC. The full variable domain, completed using reference TRBV2 and TRBJ2-7, is EPEVTQTPSHQVTQMGQEVILRCVPISNHLYFYWYRQILGQKVEFLVSFYNNEISEKSEIFDDQFSVERPDGSNFTLKIRSTKLEDSAMYFCASKAGRAYEQYFGPGTRLTVT.

The chain carries TRBV19 and TRBJ1-6, with D tentatively TRBD1 (5 bases). This CDR3 spans 14 amino acids. V was shortened by 5 bases and J by 10 bases, with 15 bases between the two germline ends. Germline V gene lookup returns CDR1 LNHDA and CDR2 SQIVND (reference sequence). CDR3 coding DNA: TGTGCCAGTAGTCTCAGGGCCCGAAGCTCACCCCTCCACTTT. Protein sequence: CASSLRARSSPLHF.

The CDR3 coding sequence is TGTGCCAGCAGTGAAGCGCAGCTAGCGGGAGACACAGATACGCAGTATTTT. Protein: CASSEAQLAGDTDTQYF. The chain has TRBV2 and TRBJ2-3, with 10 bases matching TRBD2. The CDR3 spans 17 residues. With V trimmed by 0 bases and J by 2 bases, 5 bases remained unmatched. CDR1 is SNHLY and CDR2 is FYNNEI in the germline V gene.

V and J are TRBV11-2 and TRBJ2-1; 12 bases match TRBD2. Losses at the gene ends were 6 bases for V and 7 bases for J; bases not matched to a gene: 13. Germline lookup yields CDR1 SGHAT and CDR2 FQNNGV. The CDR3 has 17 residues. The CDR3 spells CASSTTLGLAGGNEQFF. The CDR3, as DNA: TGTGCCAGCAGTACAACCCTAGGGCTAGCGGGGGGGAATGAGCAGTTCTTC.

This clone was picked up a small number of times. The chain couples TRBV19 to TRBJ1-5; maybe TRBD1 (5 bases). Germline V gene sequence: CDR1 LNHDA, CDR2 SQIVND (reference sequence). The CDR3 runs 17 residues. The germline V and J ends were trimmed by 3 bases and 1 base, with 16 bases remaining between them. The CDR3 DNA reads TGTGCCAGTAGTATCCCTGGACACGTCCTCAGCAATCAGCCCCAGCATTTT. It specifies CASSIPGHVLSNQPQHF.

This chain links TRBV2 with TRBJ2-1, with 7 positions matching TRBD2. CDR1 and CDR2 (germline): SNHLY, FYNNEI. The CDR3 extends over 15 amino acids. J was trimmed by 8 bases and V by 5 bases; bases with no gene match: 12. DNA of the CDR3: TGTGCCAGCAGTACGACTAGCCCGAGGATCGATGAGCAGTTCTTC. Translating gives CASSTTSPRIDEQFF.

The chain recombines TRBV7-9 with TRBJ2-5, with D perhaps TRBD1 (6 bases). This CDR3 region has 16 residues. Trimming stripped 1 base from V and 5 bases from J, with 17 bases between. The V gene's germline CDR1 is SEHNR and CDR2 FQNEAQ (reference sequence). The CDR3 sequence: CASSLGSGALRETQYF. CDR3 in DNA: TGTGCCAGCAGCTTAGGTTCAGGGGCGCTAAGGGAGACCCAGTACTTC.

The chain combines TRBV6-1 with TRBJ1-5; 9 nucleotides align to TRBD1. CDR3 length equals 15 residues. Germline CDR1 and CDR2: MNHNS and SASEGT. The junction had 8 bases not matched to a gene; V was cut back by 2 bases and J by 9 bases. CDR3 DNA sequence: TGTGCCAGCAGTGAATTACGGACAGGGGATGGGCCCCAGCATTTT. Protein product: CASSELRTGDGPQHF.

CDR3 sequence: CASSQGRGKPSYEQYF. CDR3 DNA: TGTGCCAGCAGCCAGGGTCGTGGGAAACCCTCCTACGAGCAGTACTTC. This rearrangement joins TRBV7-2 to TRBJ2-7; D may be TRBD1 (5 bases). From germline, CDR1 is SGHTA and CDR2 FQGNSA. V lost 5 bases to trimming and J lost 0 bases, with 17 bases between them. This CDR3 spans 16 amino acids.

The CDR3 here is CASIPAGGLANEQFF. As DNA, the CDR3 is TGTGCCAGCATCCCAGCGGGAGGGCTGGCTAATGAGCAGTTCTTC. The chain is built from TRBV6-5 and TRBJ2-1; TRBD2 matches 10 bases. V shed 7 bases and J 7 bases; nucleotides not matched to a gene: 10. The germline gives CDR1 MNHEY, CDR2 SVGAGI. The CDR3 is 15 amino acids.

This chain uses TRBV7-2 with TRBJ2-5; D may be TRBD1 (6 bases). Germline V gives CDR1 SGHTA, CDR2 FQGNSA. CDR3 length equals 13 residues. V lost 5 bases, J lost 2 bases, and 9 bases lay in between. The CDR3 protein is CASSPGQQETQYF. The CDR3 nucleotides read TGTGCCAGCAGCCCTGGACAGCAAGAGACCCAGTACTTC. The complete variable domain, with remaining parts taken from reference TRBV7-2 and TRBJ2-5, reads GAGVSQSPSNKVTEKGKDVELRCDPISGHTALYWYRQSLGQGLEFLIYFQGNSAPDKSGLPSDRFSAERTGGSVSTLTIQRTQQEDSAVYLCASSPGQQETQYFGPGTRLLVL.

V is TRBV5-4 and J is TRBJ2-1; D is unclear. The V end lost 4 bases, the J end lost 8 bases, and 13 bases lay between the germline ends. The CDR3 extends over 13 amino acids. Germline lookup yields CDR1 SGHNT and CDR2 YYREEE (reference sequence). The CDR3 protein is CASSTRQADEQFF. The DNA for the CDR3 is TGTGCCAGCAGCACCCGGCAGGCTGATGAGCAGTTCTTC.

The chain links TRBV4-1 to TRBJ2-1; 7 nucleotides match TRBD1. V was clipped by 1 base and J by 3 bases; unmatched bases: 6. The CDR3 covers 16 residues. Per the germline V gene, CDR1 is MGHRA and CDR2 is YSYEKL. CDR3: CASSQGIGDSYNEQFF. DNA for the CDR3: TGCGCCAGCAGCCAAGGAATTGGGGACAGCTACAATGAGCAGTTCTTC.

The genes are TRBV20-1 and TRBJ2-7, with no clear D. Trimming removed 6 bases from V and 2 bases from J, with 8 bases in between. The CDR3 totals 11 residues. The germline gives CDR1 DFQATT, CDR2 SNEGSKA (reference sequence). For the CDR3, the DNA is TGCAGTGCCACAGTTCCCTACGAGCAGTACTTC. It yields the protein CSATVPYEQYF.

The gene calls are TRBV13 and TRBJ2-2; TRBD1 aligns across 9 bases. Germline loops: CDR1 PRHDT, CDR2 FYEKMQ (reference sequence). The CDR3 consists of 17 residues. V shed 4 bases and J 7 bases; nucleotides not matched to a gene: 13. The CDR3 bases are TGTGCCAGCAGCTCGGGTCCGGGACAGGGACAGGGCGGGGAGCTGTTTTTT. Protein product: CASSSGPGQGQGGELFF.

V and J are TRBV4-3 and TRBJ2-3, with 9 bases fitting TRBD2. The CDR3 runs to 16 residues. The ends lost 0 bases at V and 6 bases at J; junction bases unmatched: 7. The germline V gene has CDR1 LGHNA and CDR2 YSLEER. CDR3 sequence reads: CASSQDSSGSSDTQYF. The CDR3 bases are TGCGCCAGCAGCCAAGATAGTAGCGGGAGTTCGGATACGCAGTATTTT.

In this sample, this clone turned up a few times. This sequence joins TRBV7-9 and TRBJ1-1; tentative D call: TRBD1 (5 bases). CDR1 and CDR2 from the germline V gene are SEHNR and FQNEAQ (reference sequence). The CDR3 spans 14 residues. Trimming removed 5 bases from V and 10 bases from J, with 20 bases in between. Here the CDR3 reads CASSAPGTLTGAFF. In DNA, the CDR3 is TGTGCCAGCAGCGCACCCGGGACTTTAACCGGAGCTTTCTTT.

The chain links TRBV6-6 to TRBJ2-2; perhaps TRBD2 as D (7 bases). With 5 bases removed from V and 6 bases from J, the gap between germline ends came to 19 bases. Germline V gene data show CDR1 as MNHNY and CDR2 as SVGAGI (reference sequence). The CDR3 spans 16 residues. In nucleotides, the CDR3 is TGTGCCAGCAGTCCCGCCGGGGGGCCCGTCTCCGGGGAGCTGTTTTTT. This translates into CASSPAGGPVSGELFF.

The chain joins TRBV9 to TRBJ2-3; a weak D match, TRBD1 (6 bases). V lost 0 bases, J lost 2 bases, and 13 bases lay in between. This CDR3 spans 16 amino acids. The germline gives CDR1 SGDLS, CDR2 YYNGEE. The CDR3 region is CASSVAIGQSTDTQYF. The CDR3 nucleotides read TGTGCCAGCAGCGTAGCCATCGGACAGTCCACAGATACGCAGTATTTT. Drawing the rest from reference TRBV9 and TRBJ2-3, the complete variable domain is DSGVTQTPKHLITATGQRVTLRCSPRSGDLSVYWYQQSLDQGLQFLIQYYNGEERAKGNILERFSAQQFPDLHSELNLSSLELGDSALYFCASSVAIGQSTDTQYFGPGTRLTVL.

This clone was found a few times. The V call is TRBV29-1, the J call TRBJ2-7, with D uncertain. The CDR3 extends over 12 amino acids. The V and J ends lost 4 bases and 3 bases respectively, with 10 bases between them. Per germline, CDR1 SQVTM and CDR2 ANQGSEA. In DNA, the CDR3 is TGCAGCGTTGGCTGGCAGAACTACGAGCAGTACTTC. Its translation is CSVGWQNYEQYF.

V is TRBV7-9 and J is TRBJ1-1, with D hard to call. There are 15 residues in the CDR3. Per the germline V gene, CDR1 is SEHNR and CDR2 is FQNEAQ (reference sequence). V gave up 5 bases and J gave up 0 bases, with 13 bases separating them. The CDR3 loop is CASSGPKLLNTEAFF. The CDR3 DNA follows: TGTGCCAGCAGCGGGCCGAAGCTCTTGAACACTGAAGCTTTCTTT.

The J gene is TRBJ1-4, the V gene TRBV6-1; D is unclear. Between the trimmed V and J ends, which lost 1 base and 8 bases, there was a span of 8 bases. The germline V gene has CDR1 MNHNS and CDR2 SASEGT. This CDR3 has 13 amino acids. The CDR3 sequence is CASSEVWEEKLFF. CDR3 sequence (DNA): TGTGCCAGCAGTGAAGTCTGGGAGGAAAAACTGTTTTTT.

This chain links TRBV5-6 with TRBJ1-2, with a possible D match to TRBD1 (6 bases). CDR3 length equals 14 residues. Deletions cut 1 base from V and 2 bases from J, with 9 bases between. Germline CDR1 and CDR2: SGHDT and YYEEEE. The CDR3 sequence: CASSLQGPNYGYTF. The CDR3, as DNA: TGTGCCAGCAGCTTGCAGGGGCCGAACTATGGCTACACCTTC.